The sequence of this T cell receptor beta chain was determined in a study of spatial heterogeneity in lung cancer. V was shortened by 3 bases and J by 1 base, with 23 bases between the two germline ends. The CDR3 is 19 residues long. The germline CDR1 and CDR2 sequences are LNHNV and YYDKDF (reference sequence). Study-wide points: Detection of ubiquitous tumor TCRs in blood was higher at resection than follow-up.

TCRdb recomputed calls from the 5' RACE reads with MiXCR, one row per CDR3 protein. Counted here are fewer than 45,000 distinct CDR3 sequences, almost 7% occurring once; the ten biggest clones make up around 45%. Time point meaning: sample taken at primary tumor resection. This clonotype occurred a few times. Its target is not known. This chain links TRBV15 with TRBJ2-3; either TRBD1 or TRBD2 may fit D (5 bases each). The TCR originated in a female donor with early-stage non-small cell lung cancer. Specimen: PBMCs, collected at surgery. Here the CDR3 reads CATSSTTHGGPFRTDTQYF. The DNA of the CDR3 is TGTGCCACCAGCAGCACTACCCATGGGGGTCCCTTTCGCACAGATACGCAGTATTTT.